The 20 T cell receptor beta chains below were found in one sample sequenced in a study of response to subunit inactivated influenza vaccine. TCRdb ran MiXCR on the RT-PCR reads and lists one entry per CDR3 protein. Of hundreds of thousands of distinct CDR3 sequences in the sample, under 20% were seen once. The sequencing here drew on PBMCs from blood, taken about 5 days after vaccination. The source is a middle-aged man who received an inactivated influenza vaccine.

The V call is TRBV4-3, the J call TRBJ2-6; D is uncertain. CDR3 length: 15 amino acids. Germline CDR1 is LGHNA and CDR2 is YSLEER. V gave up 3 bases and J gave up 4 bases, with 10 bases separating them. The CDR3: CASSQYPVGANVLTF. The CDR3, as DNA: TGCGCCAGCAGCCAGTATCCGGTCGGGGCCAACGTCCTGACTTTC.

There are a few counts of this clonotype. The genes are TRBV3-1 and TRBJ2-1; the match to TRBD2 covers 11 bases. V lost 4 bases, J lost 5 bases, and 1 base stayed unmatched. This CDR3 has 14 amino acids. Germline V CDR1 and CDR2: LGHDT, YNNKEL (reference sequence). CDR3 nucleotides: TGTGCCAGCAGCCGACTAGCGGGGAACAATGAGCAGTTCTTC. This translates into CASSRLAGNNEQFF.

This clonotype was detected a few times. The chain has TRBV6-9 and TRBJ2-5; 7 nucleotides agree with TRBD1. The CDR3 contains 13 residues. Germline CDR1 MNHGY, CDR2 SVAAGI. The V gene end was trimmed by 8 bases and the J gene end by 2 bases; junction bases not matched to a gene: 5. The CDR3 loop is CASPLGQQETQYF. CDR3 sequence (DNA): TGTGCCAGCCCCCTGGGACAGCAAGAGACCCAGTACTTC.

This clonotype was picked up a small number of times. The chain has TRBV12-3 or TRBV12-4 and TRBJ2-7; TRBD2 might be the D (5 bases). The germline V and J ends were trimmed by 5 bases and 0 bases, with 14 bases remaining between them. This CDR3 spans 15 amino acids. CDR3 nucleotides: TGTGCCAGCAGTCCCGAGGGCCTTTTCTCCTACGAGCAGTACTTC. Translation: CASSPEGLFSYEQYF.

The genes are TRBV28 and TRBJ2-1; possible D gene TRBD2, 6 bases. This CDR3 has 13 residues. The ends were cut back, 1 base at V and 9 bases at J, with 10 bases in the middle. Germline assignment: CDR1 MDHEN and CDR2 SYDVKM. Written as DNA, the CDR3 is TGTGCCAGCAGTTTATCGGGACTGGTTGAGCAGTTCTTC. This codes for CASSLSGLVEQFF.

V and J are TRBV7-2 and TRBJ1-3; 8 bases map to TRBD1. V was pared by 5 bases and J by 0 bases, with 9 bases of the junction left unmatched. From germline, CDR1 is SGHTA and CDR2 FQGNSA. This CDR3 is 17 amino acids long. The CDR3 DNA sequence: TGTGCCAGCAGCCAGACGACAGGGGTATACTCTGGAAACACCATATATTTT. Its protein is CASSQTTGVYSGNTIYF.

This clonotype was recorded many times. The CDR3 reads CASSSSEGSYNEQFF. The DNA of the CDR3 is TGTGCCAGCAGTTCGAGCGAAGGGTCCTACAATGAGCAGTTCTTC. This sequence joins TRBV12-3 or TRBV12-4 and TRBJ2-1; D is ambiguous. Trimming removed 4 bases from V and 1 base from J, with 11 bases in between. The CDR3 loop spans 15 amino acids.

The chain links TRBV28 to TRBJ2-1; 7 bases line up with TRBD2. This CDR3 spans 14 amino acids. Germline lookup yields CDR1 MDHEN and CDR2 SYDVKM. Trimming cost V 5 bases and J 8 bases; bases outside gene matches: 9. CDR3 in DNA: TGTGCCAGCAGTATACGCGGGAGTATCCATGAGCAGTTCTTC. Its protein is CASSIRGSIHEQFF.

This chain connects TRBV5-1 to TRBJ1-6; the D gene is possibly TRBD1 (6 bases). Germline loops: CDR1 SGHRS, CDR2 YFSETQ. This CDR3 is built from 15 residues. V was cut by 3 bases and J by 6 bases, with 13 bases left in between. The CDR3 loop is CASSSEGQFNSPLHF. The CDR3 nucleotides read TGCGCCAGCAGCTCCGAAGGACAGTTTAATTCACCCCTCCACTTT.

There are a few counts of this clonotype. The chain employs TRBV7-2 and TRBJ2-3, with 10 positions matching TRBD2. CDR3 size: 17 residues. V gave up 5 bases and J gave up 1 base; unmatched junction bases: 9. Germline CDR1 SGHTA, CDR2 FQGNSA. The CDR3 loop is CASSDGVAGGRTDTQYF. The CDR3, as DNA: TGTGCCAGCAGCGATGGGGTAGCGGGGGGACGCACAGATACGCAGTATTTT. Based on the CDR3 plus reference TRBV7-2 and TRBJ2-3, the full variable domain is GAGVSQSPSNKVTEKGKDVELRCDPISGHTALYWYRQSLGQGLEFLIYFQGNSAPDKSGLPSDRFSAERTGGSVSTLTIQRTQQEDSAVYLCASSDGVAGGRTDTQYFGPGTRLTVL.

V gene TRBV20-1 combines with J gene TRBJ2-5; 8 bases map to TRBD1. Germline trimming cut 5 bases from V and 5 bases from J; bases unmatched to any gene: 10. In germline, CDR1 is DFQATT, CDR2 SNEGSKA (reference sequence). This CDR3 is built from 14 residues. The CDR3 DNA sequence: TGCAGTGCTCGCAGGGGGCAGGATTTTGAGACCCAGTACTTC. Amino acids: CSARRGQDFETQYF.

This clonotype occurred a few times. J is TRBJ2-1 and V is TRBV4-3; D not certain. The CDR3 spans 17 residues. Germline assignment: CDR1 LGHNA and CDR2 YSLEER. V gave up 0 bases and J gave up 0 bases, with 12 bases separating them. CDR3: CASSQETWRSSYNEQFF. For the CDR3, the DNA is TGCGCCAGCAGCCAAGAGACCTGGCGCAGCTCCTACAATGAGCAGTTCTTC.

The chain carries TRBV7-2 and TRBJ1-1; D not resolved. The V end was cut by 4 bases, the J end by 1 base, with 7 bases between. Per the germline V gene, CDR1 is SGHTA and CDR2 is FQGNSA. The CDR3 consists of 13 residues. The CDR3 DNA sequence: TGTGCCAGCAGCTCAAAACGGAACACTGAAGCTTTCTTT. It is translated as CASSSKRNTEAFF.

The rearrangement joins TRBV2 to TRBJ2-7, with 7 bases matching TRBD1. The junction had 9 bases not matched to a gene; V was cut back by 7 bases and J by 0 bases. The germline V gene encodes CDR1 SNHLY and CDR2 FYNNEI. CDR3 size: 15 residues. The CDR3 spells CASILDRLSSYEQYF. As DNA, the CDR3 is TGTGCCAGCATTCTGGACAGGCTCAGCTCCTACGAGCAGTACTTC.

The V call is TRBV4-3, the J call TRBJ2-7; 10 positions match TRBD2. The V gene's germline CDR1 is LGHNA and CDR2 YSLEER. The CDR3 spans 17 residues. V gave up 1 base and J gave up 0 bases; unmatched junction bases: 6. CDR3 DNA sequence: TGCGCCAGCAGCCAAGCACTAGCGGGATCCCGCTCCTACGAGCAGTACTTC. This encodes CASSQALAGSRSYEQYF.

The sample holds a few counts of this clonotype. The CDR3, as DNA: TGTGCCAGCAGCATACTCGGTCGGCACGGAAAGGACAATGAGCAGTTCTTC. It translates to CASSILGRHGKDNEQFF. The rearrangement joins TRBV7-9 to TRBJ2-1; D remains unclear. V was clipped by 5 bases and J by 5 bases, with 22 bases between them. Germline lookup yields CDR1 SEHNR and CDR2 FQNEAQ (reference sequence). The CDR3 has 17 amino acids.

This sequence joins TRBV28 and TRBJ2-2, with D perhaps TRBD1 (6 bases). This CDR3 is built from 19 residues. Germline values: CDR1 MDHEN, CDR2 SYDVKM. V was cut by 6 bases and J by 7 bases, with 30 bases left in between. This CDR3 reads CASSLNWGRPTGSNGELFF. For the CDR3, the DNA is TGTGCCAGCAGCCTTAATTGGGGGCGTCCCACTGGCTCGAACGGGGAGCTGTTTTTT.

The DNA of the CDR3 is TGTGCCACCAGCAGAGAAGGTGAGCAGTTCTTC. Protein product: CATSREGEQFF. The chain recombines TRBV15 with TRBJ2-1; D gene ambiguous. The CDR3 covers 11 residues. Germline CDR1 is LNHNV and CDR2 is YYDKDF (reference sequence). V was clipped by 0 bases and J by 9 bases, with 3 bases between them.

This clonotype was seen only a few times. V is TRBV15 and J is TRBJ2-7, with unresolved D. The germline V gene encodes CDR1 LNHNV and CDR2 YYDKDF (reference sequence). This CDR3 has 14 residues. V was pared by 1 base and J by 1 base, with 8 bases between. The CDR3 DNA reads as TGTGCCACCAGCAGAGGTACAGCTTCCTACGAGCAGTACTTC. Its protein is CATSRGTASYEQYF.

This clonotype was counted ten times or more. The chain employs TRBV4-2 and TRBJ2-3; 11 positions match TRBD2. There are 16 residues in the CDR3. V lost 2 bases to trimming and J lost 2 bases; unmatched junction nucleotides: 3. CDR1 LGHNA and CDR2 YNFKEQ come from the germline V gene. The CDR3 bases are TGTGCCAGCAGCCAAATGACTAGCGGGGACACAGATACGCAGTATTTT. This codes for CASSQMTSGDTDTQYF.